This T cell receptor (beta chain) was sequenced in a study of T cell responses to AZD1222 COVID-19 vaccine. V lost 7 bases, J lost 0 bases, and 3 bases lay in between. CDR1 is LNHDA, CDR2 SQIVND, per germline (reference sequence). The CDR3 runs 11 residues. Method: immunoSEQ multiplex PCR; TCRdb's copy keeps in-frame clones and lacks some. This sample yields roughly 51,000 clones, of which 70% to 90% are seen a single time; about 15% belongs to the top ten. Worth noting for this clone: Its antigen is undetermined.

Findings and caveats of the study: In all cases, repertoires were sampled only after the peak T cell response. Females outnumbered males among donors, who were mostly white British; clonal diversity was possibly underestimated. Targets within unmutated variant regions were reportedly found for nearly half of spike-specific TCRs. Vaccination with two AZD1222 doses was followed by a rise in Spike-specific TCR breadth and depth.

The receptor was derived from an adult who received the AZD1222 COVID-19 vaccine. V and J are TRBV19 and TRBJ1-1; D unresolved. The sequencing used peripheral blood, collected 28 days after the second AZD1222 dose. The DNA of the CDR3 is TGTGCCAGTAATATGAACACTGAAGCTTTCTTT. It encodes CASNMNTEAFF.